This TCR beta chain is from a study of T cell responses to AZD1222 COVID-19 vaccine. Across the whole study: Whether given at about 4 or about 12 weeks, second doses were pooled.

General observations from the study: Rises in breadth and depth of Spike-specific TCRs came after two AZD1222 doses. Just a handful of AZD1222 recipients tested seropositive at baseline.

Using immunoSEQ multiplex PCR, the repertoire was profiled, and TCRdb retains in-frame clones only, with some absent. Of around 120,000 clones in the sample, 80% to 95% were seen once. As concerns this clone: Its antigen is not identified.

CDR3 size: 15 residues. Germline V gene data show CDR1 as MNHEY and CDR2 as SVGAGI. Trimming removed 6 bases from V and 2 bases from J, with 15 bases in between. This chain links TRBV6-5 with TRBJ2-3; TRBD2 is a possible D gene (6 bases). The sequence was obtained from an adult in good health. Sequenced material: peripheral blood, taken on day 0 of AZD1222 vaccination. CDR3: CASRASAEITDTQYF. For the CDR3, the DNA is TGTGCCAGCAGAGCTAGCGCCGAGATCACAGATACGCAGTATTTT.